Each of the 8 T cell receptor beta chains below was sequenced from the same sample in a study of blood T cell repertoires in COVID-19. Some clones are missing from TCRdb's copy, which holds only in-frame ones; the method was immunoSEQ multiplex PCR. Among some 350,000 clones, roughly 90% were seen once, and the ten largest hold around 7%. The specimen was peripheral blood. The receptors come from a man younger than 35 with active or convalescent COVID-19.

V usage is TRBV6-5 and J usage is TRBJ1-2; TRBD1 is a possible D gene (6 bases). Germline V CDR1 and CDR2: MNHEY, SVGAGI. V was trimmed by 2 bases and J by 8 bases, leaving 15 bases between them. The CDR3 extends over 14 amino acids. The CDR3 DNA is TGTGCCAGCAGTTACCTCCATCAGGGGATCGGCTACACCTTC. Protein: CASSYLHQGIGYTF.

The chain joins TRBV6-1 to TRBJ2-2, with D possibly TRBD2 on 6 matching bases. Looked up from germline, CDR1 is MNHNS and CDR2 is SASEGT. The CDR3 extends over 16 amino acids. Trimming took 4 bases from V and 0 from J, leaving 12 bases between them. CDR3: CASSVQGLPNTGELFF. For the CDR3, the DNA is TGTGCCAGCAGTGTCCAGGGACTGCCGAACACCGGGGAGCTGTTTTTT.

The CDR3 is CASSRTSGGRRAQYF. In DNA form, the CDR3 reads TGTGCCAGCAGCAGGACTAGCGGCGGTCGGAGGGCGCAGTATTTT. This rearrangement joins TRBV5-4 to TRBJ2-3, with 10 bases identical to TRBD2. The V gene's germline CDR1 is SGHNT and CDR2 YYREEE (reference sequence). The V and J ends lost 4 bases and 10 bases, in that order; junction bases with no gene match: 12. The CDR3 sequence is 15 residues long. The entire variable domain, with the rest obtained from reference TRBV5-4 and TRBJ2-3, is as follows: ETGVTQSPTHLIKTRGQQVTLRCSSQSGHNTVSWYQQALGQGPQFIFQYYREEENGRGNFPPRFSGLQFPNYSSELNVNALELDDSALYLCASSRTSGGRRAQYFGPGTRLTVL.

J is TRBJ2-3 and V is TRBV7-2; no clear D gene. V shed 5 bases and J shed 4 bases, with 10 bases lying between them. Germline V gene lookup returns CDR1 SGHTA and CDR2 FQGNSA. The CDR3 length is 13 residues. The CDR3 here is CASSHLAADTQYF. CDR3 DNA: TGTGCCAGCAGCCACCTGGCGGCAGATACGCAGTATTTT.

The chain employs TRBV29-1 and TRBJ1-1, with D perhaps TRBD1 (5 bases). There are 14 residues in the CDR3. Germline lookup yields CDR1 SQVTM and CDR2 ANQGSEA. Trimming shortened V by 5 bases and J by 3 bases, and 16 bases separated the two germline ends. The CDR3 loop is CSVRGGGFYTEAFF. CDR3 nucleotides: TGCAGCGTTAGGGGCGGGGGGTTTTACACTGAAGCTTTCTTT.

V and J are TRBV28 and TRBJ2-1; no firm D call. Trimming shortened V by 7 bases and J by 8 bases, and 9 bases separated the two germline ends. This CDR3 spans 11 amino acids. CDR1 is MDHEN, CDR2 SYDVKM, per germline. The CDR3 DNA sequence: TGTGCCAGCAATGACTTGGATGAGCAGTTCTTC. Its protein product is CASNDLDEQFF.

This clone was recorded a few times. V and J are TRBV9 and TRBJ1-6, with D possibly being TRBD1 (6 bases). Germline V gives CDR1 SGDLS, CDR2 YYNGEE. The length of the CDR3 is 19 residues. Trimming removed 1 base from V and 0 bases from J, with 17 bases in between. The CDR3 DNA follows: TGTGCCAGCAGCGTACCCTCCCGACAGGTCCGCTCCTATAATTCACCCCTCCACTTT. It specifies CASSVPSRQVRSYNSPLHF.

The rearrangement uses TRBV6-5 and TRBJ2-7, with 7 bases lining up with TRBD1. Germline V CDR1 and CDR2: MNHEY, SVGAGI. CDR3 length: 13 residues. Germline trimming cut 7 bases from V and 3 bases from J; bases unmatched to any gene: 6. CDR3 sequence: CASTRGGFYEQYF. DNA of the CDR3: TGTGCCAGCACGCGAGGGGGCTTCTACGAGCAGTACTTC.